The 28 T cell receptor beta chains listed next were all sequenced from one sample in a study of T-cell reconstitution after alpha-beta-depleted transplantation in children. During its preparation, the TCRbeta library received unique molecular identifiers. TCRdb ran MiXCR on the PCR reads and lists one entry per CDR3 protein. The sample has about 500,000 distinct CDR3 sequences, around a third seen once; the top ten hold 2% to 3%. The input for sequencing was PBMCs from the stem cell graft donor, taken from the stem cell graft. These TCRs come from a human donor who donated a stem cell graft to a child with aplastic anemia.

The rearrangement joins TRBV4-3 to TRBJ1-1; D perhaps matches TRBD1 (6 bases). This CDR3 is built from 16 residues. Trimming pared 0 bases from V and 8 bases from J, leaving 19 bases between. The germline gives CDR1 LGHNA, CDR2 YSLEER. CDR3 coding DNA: TGCGCCAGCAGCCAAGATTTAGCCCCGCGGACAGTCGAAGCTTTCTTT. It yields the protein CASSQDLAPRTVEAFF.

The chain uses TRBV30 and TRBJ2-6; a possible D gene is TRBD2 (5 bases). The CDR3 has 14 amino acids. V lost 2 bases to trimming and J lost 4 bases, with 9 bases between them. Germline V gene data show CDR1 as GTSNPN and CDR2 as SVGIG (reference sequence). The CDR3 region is CAWSSGVGANVLTF. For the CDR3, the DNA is TGTGCCTGGAGTTCCGGGGTCGGGGCCAACGTCCTGACTTTC.

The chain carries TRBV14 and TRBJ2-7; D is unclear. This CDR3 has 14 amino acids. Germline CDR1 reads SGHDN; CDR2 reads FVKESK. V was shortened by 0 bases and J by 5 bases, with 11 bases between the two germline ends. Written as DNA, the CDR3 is TGTGCCAGCAGCCAAGATCACCTTATAGACGAGCAGTACTTC. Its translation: CASSQDHLIDEQYF.

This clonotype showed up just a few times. For the CDR3, the DNA is TGCGCCAGCAGCACTGGGACAGAAAATCAGCCCCAGCATTTT. Translated: CASSTGTENQPQHF. The chain has TRBV5-1 and TRBJ1-5; 7 nucleotides agree with TRBD1. V lost 4 bases to trimming and J lost 4 bases; unmatched junction nucleotides: 5. The V gene's germline CDR1 is SGHRS and CDR2 YFSETQ. This CDR3 comprises 14 residues.

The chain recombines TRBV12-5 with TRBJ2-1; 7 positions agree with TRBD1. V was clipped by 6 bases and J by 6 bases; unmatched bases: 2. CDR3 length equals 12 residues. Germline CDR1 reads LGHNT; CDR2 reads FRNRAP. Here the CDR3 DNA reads TGTGCTAGTGGGACAGGGTTCAATGAGCAGTTCTTC. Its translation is CASGTGFNEQFF.

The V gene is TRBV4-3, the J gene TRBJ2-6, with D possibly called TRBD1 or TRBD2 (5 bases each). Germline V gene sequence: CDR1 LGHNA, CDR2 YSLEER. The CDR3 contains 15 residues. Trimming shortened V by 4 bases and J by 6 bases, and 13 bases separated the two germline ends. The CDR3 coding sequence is TGCGCCAGCAGCCGGGACGGTTCGACGGCCAACGTCCTGACTTTC. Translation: CASSRDGSTANVLTF.

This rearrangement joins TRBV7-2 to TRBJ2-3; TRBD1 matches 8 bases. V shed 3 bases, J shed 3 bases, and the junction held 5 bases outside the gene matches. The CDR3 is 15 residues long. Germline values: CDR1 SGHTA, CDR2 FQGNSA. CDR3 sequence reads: CASSFGRGLTDTQYF. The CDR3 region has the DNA TGTGCCAGCAGCTTCGGCAGGGGGCTGACAGATACGCAGTATTTT.

CDR3: CASSVDSGNYNEQFF. The CDR3 DNA follows: TGTGCCAGCAGCGTAGATAGCGGGAATTACAATGAGCAGTTCTTC. This sequence joins TRBV9 and TRBJ2-1; 8 positions match TRBD2. Germline V gene sequence: CDR1 SGDLS, CDR2 YYNGEE. J gave up 4 bases and V 0 bases, and 3 bases lay outside the gene matches. The CDR3 is 15 residues long.

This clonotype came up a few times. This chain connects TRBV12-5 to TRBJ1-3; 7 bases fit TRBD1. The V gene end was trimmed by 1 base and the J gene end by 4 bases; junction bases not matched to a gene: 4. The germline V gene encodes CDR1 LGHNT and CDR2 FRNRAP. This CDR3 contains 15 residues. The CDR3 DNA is TGTGCTAGTGGTTTGGGACAGGGCCTAGGAAACACCATATATTTT. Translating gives CASGLGQGLGNTIYF.

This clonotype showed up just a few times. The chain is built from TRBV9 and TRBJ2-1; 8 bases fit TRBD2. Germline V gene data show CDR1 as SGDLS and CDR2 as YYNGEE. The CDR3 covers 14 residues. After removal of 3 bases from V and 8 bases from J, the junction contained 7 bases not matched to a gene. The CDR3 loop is CASSAPGTRDEQFF. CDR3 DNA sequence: TGTGCCAGCAGCGCTCCCGGGACTAGGGATGAGCAGTTCTTC.

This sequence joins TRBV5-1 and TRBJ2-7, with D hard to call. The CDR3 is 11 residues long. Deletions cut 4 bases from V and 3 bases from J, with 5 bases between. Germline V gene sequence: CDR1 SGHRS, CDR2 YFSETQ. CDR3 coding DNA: TGCGCCAGCAGCGACGACTACGAGCAGTACTTC. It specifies CASSDDYEQYF.

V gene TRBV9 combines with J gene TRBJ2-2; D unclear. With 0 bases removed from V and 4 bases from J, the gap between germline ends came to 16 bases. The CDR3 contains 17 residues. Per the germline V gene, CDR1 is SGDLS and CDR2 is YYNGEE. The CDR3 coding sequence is TGTGCCAGCAGCGTAGGGGCTCAAGCTAAAACCACCGGGGAGCTGTTTTTT. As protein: CASSVGAQAKTTGELFF.

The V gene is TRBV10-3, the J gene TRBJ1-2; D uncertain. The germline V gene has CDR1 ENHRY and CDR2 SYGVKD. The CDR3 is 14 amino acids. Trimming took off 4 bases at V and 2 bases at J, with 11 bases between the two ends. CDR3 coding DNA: TGTGCCATCAGTGGGGAACCAGACAACTATGGCTACACCTTC. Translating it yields CAISGEPDNYGYTF.

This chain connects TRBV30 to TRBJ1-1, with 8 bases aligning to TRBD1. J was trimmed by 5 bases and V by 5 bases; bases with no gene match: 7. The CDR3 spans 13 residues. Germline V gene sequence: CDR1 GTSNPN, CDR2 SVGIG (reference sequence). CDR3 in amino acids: CAWLNRGYTEAFF. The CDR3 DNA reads TGTGCCTGGCTTAACAGGGGGTATACTGAAGCTTTCTTT. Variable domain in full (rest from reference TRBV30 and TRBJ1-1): SQTIHQWPATLVQPVGSPLSLECTVEGTSNPNLYWYRQAAGRGLQLLFYSVGIGQISSEVPQNLSASRPQDRQFILSSKKLLLSDSGFYLCAWLNRGYTEAFFGQGTRLTVV.

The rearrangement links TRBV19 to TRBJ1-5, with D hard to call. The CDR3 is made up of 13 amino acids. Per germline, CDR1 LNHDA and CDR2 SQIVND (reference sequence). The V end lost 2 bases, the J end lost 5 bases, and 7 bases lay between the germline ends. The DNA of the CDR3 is TGTGCCAGTAGTATACAACATGATCAGCCCCAGCATTTT. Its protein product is CASSIQHDQPQHF. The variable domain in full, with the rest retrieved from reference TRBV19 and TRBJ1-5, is DGGITQSPKYLFRKEGQNVTLSCEQNLNHDAMYWYRQDPGQGLRLIYYSQIVNDFQKGDIAEGYSVSREKKESFPLTVTSAQKNPTAFYLCASSIQHDQPQHFGDGTRLSIL.

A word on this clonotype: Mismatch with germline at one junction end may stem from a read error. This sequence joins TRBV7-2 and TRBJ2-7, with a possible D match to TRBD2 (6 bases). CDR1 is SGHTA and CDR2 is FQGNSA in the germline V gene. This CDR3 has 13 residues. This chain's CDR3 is CASSPSSAPRGAF. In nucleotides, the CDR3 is TGTGCCAGCAGCCCCTCTAGCGCCCCCCGCGGAGCCTTC.

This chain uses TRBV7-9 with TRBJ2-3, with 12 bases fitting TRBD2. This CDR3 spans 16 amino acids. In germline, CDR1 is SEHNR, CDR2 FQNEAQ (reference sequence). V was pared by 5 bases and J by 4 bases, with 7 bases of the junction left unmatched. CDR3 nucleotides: TGTGCCAGCAGCCCCAGGACTAGCGGGATTGCAGATACGCAGTATTTT. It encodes CASSPRTSGIADTQYF.

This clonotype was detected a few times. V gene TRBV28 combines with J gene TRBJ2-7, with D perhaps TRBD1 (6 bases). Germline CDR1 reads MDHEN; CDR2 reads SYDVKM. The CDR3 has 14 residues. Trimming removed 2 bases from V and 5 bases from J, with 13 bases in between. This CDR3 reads CASSLKGRGNEQYF. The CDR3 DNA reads TGTGCCAGCAGTTTAAAGGGCAGGGGAAACGAGCAGTACTTC.

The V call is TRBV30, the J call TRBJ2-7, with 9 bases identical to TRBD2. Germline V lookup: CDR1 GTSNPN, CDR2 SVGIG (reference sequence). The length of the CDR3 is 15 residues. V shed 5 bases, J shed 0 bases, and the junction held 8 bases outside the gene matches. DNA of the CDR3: TGTGCCTGGGGCTTAGCGGGAGCTGGCTCCTACGAGCAGTACTTC. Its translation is CAWGLAGAGSYEQYF.

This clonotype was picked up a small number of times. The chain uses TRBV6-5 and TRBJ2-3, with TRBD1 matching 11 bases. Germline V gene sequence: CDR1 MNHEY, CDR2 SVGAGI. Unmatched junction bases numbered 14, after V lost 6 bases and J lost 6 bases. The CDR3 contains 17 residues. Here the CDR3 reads CASSYNSGTGGRDTQYF. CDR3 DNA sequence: TGTGCCAGCAGCTATAATTCCGGGACAGGGGGACGTGATACGCAGTATTTT.

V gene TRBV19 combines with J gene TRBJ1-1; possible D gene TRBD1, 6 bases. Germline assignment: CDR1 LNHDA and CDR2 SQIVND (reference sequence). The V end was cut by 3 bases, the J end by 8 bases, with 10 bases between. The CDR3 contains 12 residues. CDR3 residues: CASSIPTGEAFF. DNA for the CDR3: TGTGCCAGTAGTATTCCCACAGGGGAAGCTTTCTTT.

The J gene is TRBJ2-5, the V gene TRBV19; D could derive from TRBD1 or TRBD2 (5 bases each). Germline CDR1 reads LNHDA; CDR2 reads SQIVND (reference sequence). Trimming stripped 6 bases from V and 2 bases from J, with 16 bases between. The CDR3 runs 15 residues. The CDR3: CASSQARWGQETQYF. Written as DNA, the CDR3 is TGTGCCAGTAGCCAGGCCCGGTGGGGGCAAGAGACCCAGTACTTC.

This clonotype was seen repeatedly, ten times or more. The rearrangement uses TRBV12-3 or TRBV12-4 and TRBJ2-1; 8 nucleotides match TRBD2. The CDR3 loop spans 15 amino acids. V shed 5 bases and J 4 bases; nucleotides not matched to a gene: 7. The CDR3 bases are TGTGCCAGCAGTCCAGCGGGGGCTAGGTACAATGAGCAGTTCTTC. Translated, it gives CASSPAGARYNEQFF.

The CDR3 sequence: CASTSGASGPTDTQYF. The CDR3 bases are TGTGCCAGCACAAGCGGTGCTAGCGGGCCCACAGATACGCAGTATTTT. J is TRBJ2-3 and V is TRBV12-3 or TRBV12-4; 8 positions match TRBD2. The CDR3 is made up of 16 amino acids. V dropped 7 bases and J dropped 2; count of bases not matched to a gene: 11.

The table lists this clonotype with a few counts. CDR3 sequence (DNA): TGCGCCAGCAGCCAAGATTGGGGCCAGCCCCAGCATTTT. Amino acid sequence: CASSQDWGQPQHF. The rearrangement joins TRBV4-3 to TRBJ1-5, with D perhaps TRBD1 (5 bases). Trimming cost V 0 bases and J 7 bases, with 7 bases left between them. The V gene's germline CDR1 is LGHNA and CDR2 YSLEER. The CDR3 sequence is 13 residues long.

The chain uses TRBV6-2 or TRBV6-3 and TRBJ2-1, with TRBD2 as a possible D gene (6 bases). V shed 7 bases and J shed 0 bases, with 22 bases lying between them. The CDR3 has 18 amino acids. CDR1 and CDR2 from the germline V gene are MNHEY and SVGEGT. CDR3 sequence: CASTLSLLATNSYNEQFF. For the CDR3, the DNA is TGTGCCAGCACCCTTTCCCTCCTAGCGACGAACTCCTACAATGAGCAGTTCTTC.

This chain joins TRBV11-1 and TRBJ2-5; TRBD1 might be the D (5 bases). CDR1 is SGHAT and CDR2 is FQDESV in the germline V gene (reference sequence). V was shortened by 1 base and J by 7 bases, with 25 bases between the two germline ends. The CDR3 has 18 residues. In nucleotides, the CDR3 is TGTGCCAGCAGCTTAGGCCCACAGGCAACACAAGGTCGGTGGACCCAGTACTTC. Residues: CASSLGPQATQGRWTQYF.

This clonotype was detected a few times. Here the CDR3 reads CASSRISGTYLSEQFF. CDR3 coding DNA: TGCGCCAGCAGCCGGATCTCCGGGACCTACCTGAGTGAGCAGTTCTTC. The V call is TRBV4-3, the J call TRBJ2-1, with D perhaps matching TRBD1 or TRBD2 (5 bases each). V was cut by 4 bases and J by 9 bases, with 22 bases left in between. The CDR3 is 16 amino acids. Germline CDR1 and CDR2: LGHNA and YSLEER.